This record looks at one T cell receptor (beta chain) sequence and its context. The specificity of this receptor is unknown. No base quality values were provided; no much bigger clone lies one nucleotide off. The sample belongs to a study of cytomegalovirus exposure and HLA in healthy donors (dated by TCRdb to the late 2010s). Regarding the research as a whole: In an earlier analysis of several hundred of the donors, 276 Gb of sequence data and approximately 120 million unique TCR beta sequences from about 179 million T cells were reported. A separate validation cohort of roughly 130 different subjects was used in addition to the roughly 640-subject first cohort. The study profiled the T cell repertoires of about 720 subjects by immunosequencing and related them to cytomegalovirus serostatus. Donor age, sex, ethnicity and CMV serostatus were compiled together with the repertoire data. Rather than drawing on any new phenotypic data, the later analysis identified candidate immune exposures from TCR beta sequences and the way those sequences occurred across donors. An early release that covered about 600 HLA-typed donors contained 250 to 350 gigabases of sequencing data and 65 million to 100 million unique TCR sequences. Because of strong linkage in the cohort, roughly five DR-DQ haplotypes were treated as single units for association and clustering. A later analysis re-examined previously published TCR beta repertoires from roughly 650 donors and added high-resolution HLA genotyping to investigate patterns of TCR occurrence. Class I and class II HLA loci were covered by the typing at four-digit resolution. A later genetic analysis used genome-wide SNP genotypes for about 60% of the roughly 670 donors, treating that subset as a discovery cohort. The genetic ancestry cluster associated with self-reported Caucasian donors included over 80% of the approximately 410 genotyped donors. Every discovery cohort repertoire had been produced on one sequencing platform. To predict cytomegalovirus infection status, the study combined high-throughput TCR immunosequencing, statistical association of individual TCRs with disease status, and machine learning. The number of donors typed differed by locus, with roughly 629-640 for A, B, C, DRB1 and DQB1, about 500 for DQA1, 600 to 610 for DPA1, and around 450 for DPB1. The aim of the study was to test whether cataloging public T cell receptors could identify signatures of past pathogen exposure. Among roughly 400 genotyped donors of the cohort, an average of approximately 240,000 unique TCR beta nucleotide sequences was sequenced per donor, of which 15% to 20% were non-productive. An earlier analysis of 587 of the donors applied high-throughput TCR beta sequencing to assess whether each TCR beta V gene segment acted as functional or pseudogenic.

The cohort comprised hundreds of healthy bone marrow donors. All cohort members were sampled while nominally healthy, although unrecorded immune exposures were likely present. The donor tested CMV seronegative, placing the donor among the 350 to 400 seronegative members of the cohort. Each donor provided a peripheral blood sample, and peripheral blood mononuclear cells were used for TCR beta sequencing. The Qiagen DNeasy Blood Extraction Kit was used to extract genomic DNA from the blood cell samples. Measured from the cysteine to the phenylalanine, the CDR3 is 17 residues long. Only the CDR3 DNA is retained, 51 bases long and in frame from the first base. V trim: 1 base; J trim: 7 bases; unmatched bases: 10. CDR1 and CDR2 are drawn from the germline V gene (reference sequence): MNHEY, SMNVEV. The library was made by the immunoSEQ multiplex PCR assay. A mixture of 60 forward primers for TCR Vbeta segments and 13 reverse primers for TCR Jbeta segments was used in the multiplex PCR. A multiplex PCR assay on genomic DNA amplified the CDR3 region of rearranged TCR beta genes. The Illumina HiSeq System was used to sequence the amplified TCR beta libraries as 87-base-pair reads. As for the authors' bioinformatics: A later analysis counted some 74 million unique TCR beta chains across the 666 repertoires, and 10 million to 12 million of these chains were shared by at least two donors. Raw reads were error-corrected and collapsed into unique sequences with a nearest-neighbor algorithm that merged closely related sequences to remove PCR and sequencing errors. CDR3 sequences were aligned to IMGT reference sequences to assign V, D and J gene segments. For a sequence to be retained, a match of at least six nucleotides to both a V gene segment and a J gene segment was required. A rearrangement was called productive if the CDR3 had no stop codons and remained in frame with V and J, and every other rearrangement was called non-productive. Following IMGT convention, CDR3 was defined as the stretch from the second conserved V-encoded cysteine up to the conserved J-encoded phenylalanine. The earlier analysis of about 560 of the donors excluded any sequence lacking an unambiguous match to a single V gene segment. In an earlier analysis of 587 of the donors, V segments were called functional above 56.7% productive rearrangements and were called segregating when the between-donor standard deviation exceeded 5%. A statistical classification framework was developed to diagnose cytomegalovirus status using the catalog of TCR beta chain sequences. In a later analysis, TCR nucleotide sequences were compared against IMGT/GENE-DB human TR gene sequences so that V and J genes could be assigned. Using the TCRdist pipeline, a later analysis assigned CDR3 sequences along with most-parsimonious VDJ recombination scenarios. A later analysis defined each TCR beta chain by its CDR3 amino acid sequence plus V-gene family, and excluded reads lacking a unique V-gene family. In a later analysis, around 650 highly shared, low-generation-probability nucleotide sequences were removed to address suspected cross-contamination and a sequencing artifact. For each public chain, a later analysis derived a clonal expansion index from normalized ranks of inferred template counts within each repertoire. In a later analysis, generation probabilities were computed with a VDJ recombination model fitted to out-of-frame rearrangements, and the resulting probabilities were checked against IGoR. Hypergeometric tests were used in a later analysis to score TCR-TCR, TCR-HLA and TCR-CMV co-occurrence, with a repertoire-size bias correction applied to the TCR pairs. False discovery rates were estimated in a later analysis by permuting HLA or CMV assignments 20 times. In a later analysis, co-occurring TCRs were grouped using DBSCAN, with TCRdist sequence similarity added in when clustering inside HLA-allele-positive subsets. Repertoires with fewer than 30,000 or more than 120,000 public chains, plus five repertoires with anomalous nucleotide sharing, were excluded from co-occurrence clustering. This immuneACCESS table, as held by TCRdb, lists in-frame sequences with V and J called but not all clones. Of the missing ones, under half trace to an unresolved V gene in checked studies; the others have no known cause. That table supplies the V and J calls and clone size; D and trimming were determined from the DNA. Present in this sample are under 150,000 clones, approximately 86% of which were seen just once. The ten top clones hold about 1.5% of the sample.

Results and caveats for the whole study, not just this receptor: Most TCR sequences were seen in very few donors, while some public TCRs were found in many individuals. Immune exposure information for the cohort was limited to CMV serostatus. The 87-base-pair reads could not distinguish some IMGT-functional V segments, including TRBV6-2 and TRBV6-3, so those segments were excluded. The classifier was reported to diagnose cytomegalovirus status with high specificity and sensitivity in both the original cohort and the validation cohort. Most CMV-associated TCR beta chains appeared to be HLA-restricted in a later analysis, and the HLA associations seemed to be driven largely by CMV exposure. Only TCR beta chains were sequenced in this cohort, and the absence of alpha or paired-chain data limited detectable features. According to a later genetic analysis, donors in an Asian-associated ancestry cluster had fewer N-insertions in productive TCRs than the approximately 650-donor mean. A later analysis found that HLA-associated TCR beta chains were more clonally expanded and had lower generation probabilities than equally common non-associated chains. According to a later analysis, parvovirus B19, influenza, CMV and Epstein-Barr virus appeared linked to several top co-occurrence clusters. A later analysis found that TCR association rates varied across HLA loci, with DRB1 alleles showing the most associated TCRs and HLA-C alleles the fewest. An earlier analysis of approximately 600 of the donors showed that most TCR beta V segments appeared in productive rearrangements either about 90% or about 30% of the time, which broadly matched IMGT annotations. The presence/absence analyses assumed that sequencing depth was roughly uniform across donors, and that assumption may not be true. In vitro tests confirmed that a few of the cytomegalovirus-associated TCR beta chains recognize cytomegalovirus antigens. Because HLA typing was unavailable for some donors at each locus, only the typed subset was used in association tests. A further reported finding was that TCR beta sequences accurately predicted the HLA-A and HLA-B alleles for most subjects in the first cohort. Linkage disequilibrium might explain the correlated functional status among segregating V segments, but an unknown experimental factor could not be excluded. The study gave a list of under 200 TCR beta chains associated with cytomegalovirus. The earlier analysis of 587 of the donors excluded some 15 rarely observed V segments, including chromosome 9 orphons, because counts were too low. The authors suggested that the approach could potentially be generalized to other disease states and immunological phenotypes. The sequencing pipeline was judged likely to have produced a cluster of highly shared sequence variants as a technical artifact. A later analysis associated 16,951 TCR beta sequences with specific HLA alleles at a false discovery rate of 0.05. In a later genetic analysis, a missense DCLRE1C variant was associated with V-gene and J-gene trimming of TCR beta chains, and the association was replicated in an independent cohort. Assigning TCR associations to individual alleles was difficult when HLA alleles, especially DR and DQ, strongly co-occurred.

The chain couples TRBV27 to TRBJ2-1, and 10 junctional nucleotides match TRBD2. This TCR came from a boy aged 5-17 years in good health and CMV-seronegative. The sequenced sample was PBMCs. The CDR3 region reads CASSLLASGGARNEQFF. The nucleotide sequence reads TGTGCCAGCAGTTTATTGGCCAGCGGGGGGGCAAGGAATGAGCAGTTCTTC.